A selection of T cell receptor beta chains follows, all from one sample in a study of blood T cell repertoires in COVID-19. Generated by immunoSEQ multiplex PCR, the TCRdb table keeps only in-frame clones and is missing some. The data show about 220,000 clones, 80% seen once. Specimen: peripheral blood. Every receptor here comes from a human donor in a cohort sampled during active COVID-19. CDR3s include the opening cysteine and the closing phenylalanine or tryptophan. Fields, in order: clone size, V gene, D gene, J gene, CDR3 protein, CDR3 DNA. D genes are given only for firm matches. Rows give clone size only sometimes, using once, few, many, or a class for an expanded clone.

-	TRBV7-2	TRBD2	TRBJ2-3	CASSRRTSGARGAQYF	TGTGCCAGCAGCCGCCGGACTAGCGGGGCCCGGGGGGCGCAGTATTTT
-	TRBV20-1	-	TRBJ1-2	CSASSGNYGYTF	TGCAGTGCTAGTTCCGGGAACTATGGCTACACCTTC
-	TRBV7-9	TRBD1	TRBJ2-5	CASSSAVGQKGETQYF	TGTGCCAGCAGCTCAGCCGTGGGACAGAAAGGGGAGACCCAGTACTTC
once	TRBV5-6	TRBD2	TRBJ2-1	CASSPGLSLAGRKFF	TGTGCCAGCAGCCCGGGGTTGAGTCTAGCGGGGAGGAAGTTCTTC
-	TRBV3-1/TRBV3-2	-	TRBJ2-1	CASSPTYQGGDHEQFF	TGTGCCAGCAGCCCAACTTACCAGGGGGGAGACCATGAGCAGTTCTTC
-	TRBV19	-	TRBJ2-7	CASSPSAGTYEQYF	TGTGCCAGTAGTCCCTCGGCGGGGACCTACGAGCAGTACTTC
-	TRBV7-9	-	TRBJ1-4	CASSPRTDRGEKLFF	TGTGCCAGCAGCCCCAGGACGGACCGGGGGGAAAAACTGTTTTTT
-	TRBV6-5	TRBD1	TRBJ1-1	CASSLLGQGGTEAFF	TGTGCCAGCAGCCTCTTGGGACAGGGAGGCACTGAAGCTTTCTTT
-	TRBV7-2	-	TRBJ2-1	CASSPDGTYPYNEQFF	TGTGCCAGCAGCCCCGACGGGACATACCCGTACAATGAGCAGTTCTTC
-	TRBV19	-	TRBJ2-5	CASSMGDTKETQYF	TGTGCCAGTAGTATGGGGGACACGAAAGAGACCCAGTACTTC
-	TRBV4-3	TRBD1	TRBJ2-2	CASSQGRRGQGRVFF	TGCGCCAGCAGCCAAGGGAGGAGAGGACAGGGTAGGGTGTTTTTT
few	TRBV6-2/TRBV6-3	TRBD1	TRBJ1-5	CASSYISRQGASNQPQHF	TGTGCCAGCAGTTACATTTCCCGACAGGGAGCCAGCAATCAGCCCCAGCATTTT
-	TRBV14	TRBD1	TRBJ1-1	CASSQMPGQSSAFF	TGTGCCAGCAGCCAGATGCCGGGACAGTCTAGCGCTTTCTTT
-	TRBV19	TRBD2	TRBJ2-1	CASSTRTSGRARDEQFF	TGTGCCAGTAGTACCAGGACTAGCGGGAGGGCCAGGGATGAGCAGTTCTTC
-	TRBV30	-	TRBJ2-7	CAWSERLREQYF	TGTGCCTGGAGCGAGCGACTAAGGGAGCAGTACTTC
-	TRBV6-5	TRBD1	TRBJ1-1	CASRRDLTGDTEAFF	TGTGCCAGCAGACGAGACCTAACAGGGGACACTGAAGCTTTCTTT
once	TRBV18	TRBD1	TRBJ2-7	CASSPRTGAIYEQYF	TGTGCCAGCTCACCCCGAACAGGGGCCATCTACGAGCAGTACTTC
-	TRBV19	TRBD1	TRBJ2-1	CASSRDRESAGNEQFF	TGTGCCAGTAGTAGGGACAGGGAATCGGCGGGCAATGAGCAGTTCTTC
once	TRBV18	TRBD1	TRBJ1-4	CASSLMENRGREKLFF	TGTGCCAGCTCACTTATGGAGAACAGGGGACGGGAAAAACTGTTTTTT
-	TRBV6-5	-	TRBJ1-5	CASSLGRGRQPQHF	TGTGCCAGCAGTTTGGGTCGGGGTAGACAGCCCCAGCATTTT
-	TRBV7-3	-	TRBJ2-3	CASSLLTGLVADTQYF	TGTGCCAGCAGCTTACTGACAGGCCTAGTTGCAGATACGCAGTATTTT
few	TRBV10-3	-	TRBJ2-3	CAIRGARGTDTQYF	TGTGCCATCAGGGGGGCTAGGGGCACAGATACGCAGTATTTT
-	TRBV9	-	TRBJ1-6	CASSVGRQGNSPLHF	TGTGCCAGCAGCGTGGGGCGGCAAGGGAATTCACCCCTCCACTTT
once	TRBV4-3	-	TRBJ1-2	CASSQALNFDNYGYTF	TGCGCCAGCAGCCAAGCCCTAAATTTCGACAATTATGGCTACACCTTC
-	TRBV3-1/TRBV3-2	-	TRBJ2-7	CASSQDHRHYEQYF	TGTGCCAGCAGCCAAGACCACAGGCACTACGAGCAGTACTTC
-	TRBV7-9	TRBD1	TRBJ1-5	CASSLLLDRGILGNQPQHF	TGTGCCAGCAGCCTCCTTTTGGACAGGGGGATTCTTGGCAATCAGCCCCAGCATTTT
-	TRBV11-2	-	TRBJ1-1	CASSRRGTEAFF	TGTGCCAGCAGCAGGAGAGGGACTGAAGCTTTCTTT